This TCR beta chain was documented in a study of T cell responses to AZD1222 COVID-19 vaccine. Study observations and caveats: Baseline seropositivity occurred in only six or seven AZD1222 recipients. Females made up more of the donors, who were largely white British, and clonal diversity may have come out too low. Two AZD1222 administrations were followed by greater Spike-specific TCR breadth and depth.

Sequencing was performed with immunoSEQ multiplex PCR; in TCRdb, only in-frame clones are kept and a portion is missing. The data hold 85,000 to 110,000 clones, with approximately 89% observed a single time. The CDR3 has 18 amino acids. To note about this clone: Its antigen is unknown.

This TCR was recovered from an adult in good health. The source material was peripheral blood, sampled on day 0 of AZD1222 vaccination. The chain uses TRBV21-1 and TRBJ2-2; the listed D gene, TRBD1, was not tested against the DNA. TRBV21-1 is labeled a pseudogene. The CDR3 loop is CASTNYAGTGSSTGELFF. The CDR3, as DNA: TGTGCCAGCACCAACTACGCCGGGACAGGGTCGAGCACCGGGGAGCTGTTTTTT.